This T cell receptor beta chain was identified in a study of a mutant IDH1 vaccine in newly diagnosed glioma. A word on this clone: Its antigen is currently unknown.

Here immunoSEQ multiplex PCR was the method, and the copy in TCRdb shows in-frame clones only, minus some. Among tens of thousands of clones listed, roughly nine tenths were seen once. Trimming removed 4 bases from V and 6 bases from J; junction bases left unmatched: 7. There are 14 residues in the CDR3. Sample time point: week 5, during vaccination. Every single dose of the vaccine, 300 ug of mutant IDH1 20-mer peptide, came with topical imiquimod. This TCR derives from a woman aged 50 to 60 with glioma. The chain is built from TRBV23-1 and TRBJ1-1, with TRBD1 identical over 8 bases. TRBV23-1 is classed as an ORF, of uncertain function. Source: PBMCs, taken from a glioma patient whose treatment included an IDH1 peptide vaccine. The DNA for the CDR3 is TGCGCCAGCAGTCGTGTGGACAGGGCAGCTGAAGCTTTCTTT. As protein: CASSRVDRAAEAFF.